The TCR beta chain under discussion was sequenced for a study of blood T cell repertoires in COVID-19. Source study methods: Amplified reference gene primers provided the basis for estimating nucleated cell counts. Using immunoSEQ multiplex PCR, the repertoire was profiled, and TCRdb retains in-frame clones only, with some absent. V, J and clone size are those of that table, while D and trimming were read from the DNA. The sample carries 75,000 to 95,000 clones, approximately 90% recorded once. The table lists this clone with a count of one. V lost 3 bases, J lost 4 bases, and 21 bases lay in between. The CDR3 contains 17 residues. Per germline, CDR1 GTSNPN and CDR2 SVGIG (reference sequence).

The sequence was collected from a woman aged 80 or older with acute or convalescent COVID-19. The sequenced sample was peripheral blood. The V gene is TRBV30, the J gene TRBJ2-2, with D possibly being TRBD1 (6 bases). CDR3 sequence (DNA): TGTGCCTGGAGCCCCAGTTGGGGGCAACGGGGCACCGGGGAGCTGTTTTTT. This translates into CAWSPSWGQRGTGELFF.